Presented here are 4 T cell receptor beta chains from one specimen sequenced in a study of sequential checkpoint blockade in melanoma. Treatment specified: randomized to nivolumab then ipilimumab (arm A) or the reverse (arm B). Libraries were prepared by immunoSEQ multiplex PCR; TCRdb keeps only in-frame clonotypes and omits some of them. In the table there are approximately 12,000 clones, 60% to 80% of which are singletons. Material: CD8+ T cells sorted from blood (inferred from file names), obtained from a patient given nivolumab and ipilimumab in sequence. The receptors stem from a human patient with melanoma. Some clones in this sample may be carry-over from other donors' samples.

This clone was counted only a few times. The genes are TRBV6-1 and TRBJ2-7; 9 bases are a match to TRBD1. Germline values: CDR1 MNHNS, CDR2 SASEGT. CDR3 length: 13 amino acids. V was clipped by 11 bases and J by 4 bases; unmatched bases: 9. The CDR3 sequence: CAATGTGLYEQYF. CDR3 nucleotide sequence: TGTGCCGCAACCGGGACAGGGCTATACGAGCAGTACTTC.

CDR3 residues: CASSLPSGGAGDTQYF. The CDR3 DNA sequence: TGTGCCAGCAGTTTGCCTAGCGGGGGGGCCGGAGATACGCAGTATTTT. The chain links TRBV28 to TRBJ2-3; 12 bases map to TRBD2. The trim removed 3 bases at V and 5 bases at J, leaving 6 bases unmatched. Germline V gene sequence: CDR1 MDHEN, CDR2 SYDVKM. The CDR3 length is 16 residues.

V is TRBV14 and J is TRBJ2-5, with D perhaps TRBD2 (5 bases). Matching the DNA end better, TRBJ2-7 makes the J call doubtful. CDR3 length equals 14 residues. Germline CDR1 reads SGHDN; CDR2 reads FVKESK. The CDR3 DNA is TGTGCCAGCAGCTCCCCCACGGGGTCCTACGAGCAGTACTTC. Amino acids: CASSSPTGSYEQYF.

Here the CDR3 reads CAISGLAGPKYNEQFF. The CDR3 nucleotides read TGTGCCATCAGTGGACTAGCGGGGCCTAAATACAATGAGCAGTTCTTC. J is TRBJ2-1 and V is TRBV10-3; 11 bases align to TRBD2. V was pared by 4 bases and J by 4 bases, with 6 bases of the junction left unmatched. CDR3 length: 16 residues. Germline V gene data show CDR1 as ENHRY and CDR2 as SYGVKD.